This T cell receptor (beta chain) was recorded in a study of CD4 T cells in relation to SARS-CoV-2 and coronaviruses. Study details: The negative reference was HIV-1 Nef peptide pool or peptide-free culture.

Unexposed donor CD4+ T cells date from 2011-2018, before the COVID-19 pandemic. The cells were cultured for under 13 days before CD4+ T cells were isolated. Points on this clone: The target antigen is unknown.

Per the germline V gene, CDR1 is SGDLS and CDR2 is YYNGEE. The ends lost 0 bases at V and 5 bases at J; junction bases unmatched: 10. CDR3 length equals 16 residues. TCRdb's copy holds only in-frame clones and misses some; the assay was immunoSEQ multiplex PCR. The sample lists tens of thousands of clones, about three quarters occurring once. What was sequenced was CD4+ T cells from PBMCs, cultured in vitro. The TCR comes from a human donor in good health. This chain joins TRBV9 and TRBJ2-5; 7 nucleotides agree with TRBD2. The CDR3 DNA reads TGTGCCAGCAGCGTAGGGTTGGCGGGAGCGGGCGAGACCCAGTACTTC. As protein: CASSVGLAGAGETQYF.